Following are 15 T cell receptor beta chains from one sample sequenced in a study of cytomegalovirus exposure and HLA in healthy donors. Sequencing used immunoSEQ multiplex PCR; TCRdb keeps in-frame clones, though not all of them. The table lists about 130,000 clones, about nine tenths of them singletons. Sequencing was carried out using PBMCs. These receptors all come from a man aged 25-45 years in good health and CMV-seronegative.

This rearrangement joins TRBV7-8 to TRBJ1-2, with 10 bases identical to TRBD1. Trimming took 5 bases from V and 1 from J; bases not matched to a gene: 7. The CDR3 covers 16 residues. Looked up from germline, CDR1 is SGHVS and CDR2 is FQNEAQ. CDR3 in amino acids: CASSTRWTGGNYGYTF. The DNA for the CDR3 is TGTGCCAGCAGCACCCGGTGGACAGGGGGTAACTATGGCTACACCTTC.

The CDR3 sequence is CASSQNRGRGGSNQPQHF. The DNA for the CDR3 is TGTGCCAGCAGCCAAAACAGGGGACGAGGAGGAAGCAATCAGCCCCAGCATTTT. This chain joins TRBV7-2 and TRBJ1-5; 7 bases align to TRBD1. Germline loops: CDR1 SGHTA, CDR2 FQGNSA. The CDR3 totals 18 residues. J gave up 1 base and V 5 bases, and 14 bases lay outside the gene matches.

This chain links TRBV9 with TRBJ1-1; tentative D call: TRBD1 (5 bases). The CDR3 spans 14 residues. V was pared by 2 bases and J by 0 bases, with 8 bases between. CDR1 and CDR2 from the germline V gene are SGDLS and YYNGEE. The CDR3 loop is CASSVGRVNTEAFF. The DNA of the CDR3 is TGTGCCAGCAGCGTCGGCAGGGTGAACACTGAAGCTTTCTTT.

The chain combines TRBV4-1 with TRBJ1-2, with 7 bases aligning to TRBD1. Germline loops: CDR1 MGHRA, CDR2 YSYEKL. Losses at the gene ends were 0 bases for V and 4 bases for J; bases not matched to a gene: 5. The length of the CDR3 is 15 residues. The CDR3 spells CASSQDREGAYGYTF. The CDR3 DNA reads TGCGCCAGCAGCCAAGACCGGGAGGGGGCCTATGGCTACACCTTC.

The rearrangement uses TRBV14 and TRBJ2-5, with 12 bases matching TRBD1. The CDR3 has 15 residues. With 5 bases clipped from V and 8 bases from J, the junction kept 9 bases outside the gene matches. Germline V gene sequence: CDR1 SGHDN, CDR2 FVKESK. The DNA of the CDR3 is TGTGCCAGCAGCACCCGGGACAGGGGGCGATTAACCCAGTACTTC. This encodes CASSTRDRGRLTQYF.

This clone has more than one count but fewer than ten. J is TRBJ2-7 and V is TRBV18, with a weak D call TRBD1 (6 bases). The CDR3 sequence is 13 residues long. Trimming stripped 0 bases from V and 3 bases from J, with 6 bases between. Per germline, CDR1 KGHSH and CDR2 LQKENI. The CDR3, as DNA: TGTGCCAGCTCACCACCGACAGGCTACGAGCAGTACTTC. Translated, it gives CASSPPTGYEQYF.

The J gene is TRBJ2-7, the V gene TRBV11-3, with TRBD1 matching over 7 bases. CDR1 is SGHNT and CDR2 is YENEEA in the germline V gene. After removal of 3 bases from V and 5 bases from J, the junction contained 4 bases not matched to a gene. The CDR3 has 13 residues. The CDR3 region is CASSFGTADEQYF. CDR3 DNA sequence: TGTGCCAGCAGCTTTGGGACAGCCGACGAGCAGTACTTC.

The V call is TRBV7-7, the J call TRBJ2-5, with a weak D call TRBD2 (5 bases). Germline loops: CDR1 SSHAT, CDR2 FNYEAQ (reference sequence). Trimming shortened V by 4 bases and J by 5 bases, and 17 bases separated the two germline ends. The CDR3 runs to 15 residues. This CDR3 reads CASSSEGLGRETQYF. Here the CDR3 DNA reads TGTGCCAGCAGCTCAGAGGGCTTGGGTCGGGAGACCCAGTACTTC. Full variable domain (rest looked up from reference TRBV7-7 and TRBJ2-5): GAGVSQSPRYKVTKRGQDVTLRCDPISSHATLYWYQQALGQGPEFLTYFNYEAQPDKSGLPSDRFSAERPEGSISTLTIQRTEQRDSAMYRCASSSEGLGRETQYFGPGTRLLVL.

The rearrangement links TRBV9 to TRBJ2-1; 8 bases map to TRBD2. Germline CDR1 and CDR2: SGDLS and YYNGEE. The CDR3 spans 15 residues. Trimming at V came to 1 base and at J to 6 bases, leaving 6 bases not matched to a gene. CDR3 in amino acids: CASSVRLAGTNEQFF. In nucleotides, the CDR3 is TGTGCCAGCAGCGTACGTTTAGCGGGAACCAATGAGCAGTTCTTC.

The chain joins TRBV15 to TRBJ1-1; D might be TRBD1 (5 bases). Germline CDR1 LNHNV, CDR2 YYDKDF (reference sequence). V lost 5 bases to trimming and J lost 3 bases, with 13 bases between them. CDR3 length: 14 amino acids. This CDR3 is CATSPVGGDTEAFF. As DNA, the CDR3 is TGTGCCACCAGCCCAGTGGGAGGGGACACTGAAGCTTTCTTT.

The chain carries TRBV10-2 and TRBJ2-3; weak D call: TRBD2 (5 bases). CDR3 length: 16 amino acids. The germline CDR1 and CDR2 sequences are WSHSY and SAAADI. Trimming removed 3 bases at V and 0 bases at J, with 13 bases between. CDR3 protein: CASSDWGDPSTDTQYF. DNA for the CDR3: TGCGCCAGCAGTGATTGGGGAGATCCAAGCACAGATACGCAGTATTTT.

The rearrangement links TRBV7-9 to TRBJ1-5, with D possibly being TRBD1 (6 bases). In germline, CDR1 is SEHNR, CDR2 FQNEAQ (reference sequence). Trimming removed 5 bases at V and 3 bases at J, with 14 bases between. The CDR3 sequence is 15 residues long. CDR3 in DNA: TGTGCCAGCAGCCCAGAAGGGGGTCTCAATCAGCCCCAGCATTTT. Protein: CASSPEGGLNQPQHF.

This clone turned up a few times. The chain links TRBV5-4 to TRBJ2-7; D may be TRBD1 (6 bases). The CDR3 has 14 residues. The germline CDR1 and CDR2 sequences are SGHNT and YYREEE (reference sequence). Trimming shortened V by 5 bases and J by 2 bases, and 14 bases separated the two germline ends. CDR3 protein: CASSSRDTAYEQYF. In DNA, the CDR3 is TGTGCCAGCAGTTCTCGGGACACTGCCTACGAGCAGTACTTC.

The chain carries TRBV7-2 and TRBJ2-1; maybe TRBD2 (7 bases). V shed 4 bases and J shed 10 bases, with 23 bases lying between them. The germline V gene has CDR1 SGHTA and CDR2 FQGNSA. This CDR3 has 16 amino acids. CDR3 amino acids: CASSSLGAGAPWEQFF. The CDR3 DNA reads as TGTGCCAGCAGCTCCCTAGGGGCGGGGGCGCCCTGGGAGCAGTTCTTC.

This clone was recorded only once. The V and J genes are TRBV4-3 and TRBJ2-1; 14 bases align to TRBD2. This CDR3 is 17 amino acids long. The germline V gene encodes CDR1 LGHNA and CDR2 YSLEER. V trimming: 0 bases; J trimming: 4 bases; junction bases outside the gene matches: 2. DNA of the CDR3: TGCGCCAGCAGCCAAGATGGGACTAGCGGGGGTTACAATGAGCAGTTCTTC. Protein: CASSQDGTSGGYNEQFF.